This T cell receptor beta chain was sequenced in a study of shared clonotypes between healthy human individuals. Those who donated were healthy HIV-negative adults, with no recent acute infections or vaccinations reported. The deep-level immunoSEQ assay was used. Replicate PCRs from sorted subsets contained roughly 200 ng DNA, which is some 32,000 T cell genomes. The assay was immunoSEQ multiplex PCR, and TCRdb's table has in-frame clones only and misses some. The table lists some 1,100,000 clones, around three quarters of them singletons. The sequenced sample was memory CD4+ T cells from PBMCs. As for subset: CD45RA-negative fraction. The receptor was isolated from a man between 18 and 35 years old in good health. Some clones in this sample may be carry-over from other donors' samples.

CDR3 bases: TGTGCCAGCAGCTTACTAGCGGGAGTCGGGGAGCAGTACTTC. This codes for CASSLLAGVGEQYF. This chain joins TRBV5-6 and TRBJ2-7; 11 nucleotides line up with TRBD2. This CDR3 comprises 14 residues. Germline CDR1 SGHDT, CDR2 YYEEEE. J was trimmed by 7 bases and V by 2 bases; bases with no gene match: 5.